The 18 T cell receptor beta chains reported below all come from one sample, sequenced in a study of T cells after yellow fever vaccination. TCRdb redid the calling of the 5' RACE reads with MiXCR, one entry per CDR3 protein. The sample comprises some 320,000 distinct CDR3 sequences, around 10% of which are singletons, and about 3.3% rests with the top ten. The input for sequencing was CD4+ T cells sorted from PBMCs, taken 45 days after the yellow fever booster vaccination. The receptors shown here come from a man in his late teens or twenties who received the YFV17D yellow fever vaccine.

The chain recombines TRBV7-8 with TRBJ2-7; 9 bases agree with TRBD1. The CDR3 extends over 13 amino acids. Trimming at V came to 5 bases and at J to 3 bases, leaving 2 bases not matched to a gene. Germline V gives CDR1 SGHVS, CDR2 FQNEAQ. The chain's CDR3 is CASSKTGGYEQYF. The CDR3 coding sequence is TGTGCCAGCAGCAAGACAGGGGGCTACGAGCAGTACTTC.

The chain couples TRBV7-9 to TRBJ2-7; D not resolved. The CDR3 extends over 14 amino acids. The V end lost 5 bases, the J end lost 2 bases, and 13 bases lay between the germline ends. Germline CDR1 reads SEHNR; CDR2 reads FQNEAQ (reference sequence). In nucleotides, the CDR3 is TGTGCCAGCAGCCCCCCCGGAACAACCTACGAGCAGTACGTC. It is translated as CASSPPGTTYEQYV.

This clonotype was counted ten times or more. This rearrangement joins TRBV5-4 to TRBJ2-2, with 9 bases aligning to TRBD1. The V segment lost 4 bases and the J segment 0 bases; nucleotides outside the gene matches: 7. The germline gives CDR1 SGHNT, CDR2 YYREEE (reference sequence). The CDR3 totals 17 residues. The CDR3 region is CASSTGDRASNTGELFF. The CDR3 bases are TGTGCCAGCAGCACGGGGGACAGGGCCTCGAACACCGGGGAGCTGTTTTTT.

The CDR3 DNA follows: TGCAGTGCTAGCTTGGGGGGGACTAATCAGCCCCAGCATTTT. This sequence encodes CSASLGGTNQPQHF. J is TRBJ1-5 and V is TRBV20-1, with a possible D match to TRBD1 (5 bases). CDR1 DFQATT and CDR2 SNEGSKA come from the germline V gene (reference sequence). Trimming shortened V by 3 bases and J by 4 bases, and 13 bases separated the two germline ends. This CDR3 is 14 amino acids long.

At least ten counts were recorded for this clonotype. The V and J genes are TRBV12-3 or TRBV12-4 and TRBJ2-1; D may correspond to TRBD1 or TRBD2 (6 bases each). The V and J ends lost 6 bases and 5 bases respectively, with 11 bases between them. CDR3 length: 13 amino acids. The CDR3 is CASSRGTHNEQFF. CDR3 sequence (DNA): TGTGCCAGCAGCCGCGGGACACACAATGAGCAGTTCTTC.

The chain is built from TRBV20-1 and TRBJ2-5; 10 nucleotides agree with TRBD2. The germline CDR1 and CDR2 sequences are DFQATT and SNEGSKA (reference sequence). CDR3 size: 14 residues. Unmatched junction bases numbered 9, after V lost 6 bases and J lost 5 bases. In nucleotides, the CDR3 is TGCAGTGCGGAGCGGGGGGGCAAAATTGAGACCCAGTACTTC. Translation gives CSAERGGKIETQYF.

The chain has TRBV12-3 or TRBV12-4 and TRBJ1-5; possible D gene TRBD1, 5 bases. The CDR3 extends over 14 amino acids. Trimming stripped 5 bases from V and 6 bases from J, with 14 bases between. The CDR3 DNA reads TGTGCCAGCAGTGCTGGGACGGATTTTCAGCCCCAGCATTTT. Translating it yields CASSAGTDFQPQHF.

In its sample, this clonotype was seen a few times. The chain recombines TRBV18 with TRBJ2-7; 7 bases line up with TRBD1. This CDR3 has 13 residues. The V segment lost 5 bases and the J segment 3 bases; nucleotides outside the gene matches: 4. Germline V gene lookup returns CDR1 KGHSH and CDR2 LQKENI. The CDR3 DNA follows: TGTGCCAGCTCATTCGACAGGGACTACGAGCAGTACGTC. Protein product: CASSFDRDYEQYV.

This clonotype was seen more than once but under ten times. The rearrangement links TRBV5-1 to TRBJ2-7; D perhaps matches TRBD1 (5 bases). The CDR3 covers 15 residues. Germline lookup yields CDR1 SGHRS and CDR2 YFSETQ. V was trimmed by 1 base and J by 1 base, leaving 12 bases between them. The CDR3 spells CASSLQGPASYEQYV. The CDR3 DNA follows: TGCGCCAGCAGCTTGCAGGGTCCTGCGTCCTACGAGCAGTACGTC.

This clonotype was counted a few times. The chain is built from TRBV3-1 and TRBJ2-5; a possible D gene is TRBD2 (6 bases). V gave up 5 bases and J gave up 5 bases, with 18 bases separating them. The CDR3 consists of 15 residues. The germline V gene encodes CDR1 LGHDT and CDR2 YNNKEL (reference sequence). CDR3 sequence reads: CASSFSGLNDETQYF. In DNA form, the CDR3 reads TGTGCCAGCAGCTTTTCAGGACTAAATGACGAGACCCAGTACTTC.

This chain connects TRBV7-8 to TRBJ2-7, with 8 bases fitting TRBD1. Germline V gives CDR1 SGHVS, CDR2 FQNEAQ. Losses at the gene ends were 3 bases for V and 6 bases for J; bases not matched to a gene: 7. This CDR3 is 14 amino acids long. CDR3 in DNA: TGTGCCAGCAGCTTCTCGACAGGGGATACCGAGCAGTACTTC. Translating gives CASSFSTGDTEQYF. The whole variable domain, filled in from reference TRBV7-8 and TRBJ2-7, reads GAGVSQSPRYKVAKRGQDVALRCDPISGHVSLFWYQQALGQGPEFLTYFQNEAQLDKSGLPSDRFFAERPEGSVSTLKIQRTQQEDSAVYLCASSFSTGDTEQYFGPGTRLTVT.

This clonotype was recorded many times. The chain is built from TRBV5-1 and TRBJ1-1; D is undetermined. Germline V gene data show CDR1 as SGHRS and CDR2 as YFSETQ. V was clipped by 0 bases and J by 1 base, with 10 bases between them. The CDR3 has 15 amino acids. The CDR3 region is CASSLERSGNTEAFF. Here the CDR3 DNA reads TGCGCCAGCAGCTTGGAGAGGAGCGGGAACACTGAAGCTTTCTTT.

This clonotype was seen ten or more times. The chain employs TRBV4-3 and TRBJ2-1, with TRBD2 matching 7 bases. J lost 4 bases, V lost 4 bases, and 7 bases had no gene match. The CDR3 has 15 amino acids. Germline loops: CDR1 LGHNA, CDR2 YSLEER. DNA of the CDR3: TGCGCCAGCAGCCGAGAGCGGGGAGTTTACAATGAGCAGTTCTTC. Translated, it gives CASSRERGVYNEQFF.

There are a few counts of this clonotype. The chain recombines TRBV4-3 with TRBJ2-2, with TRBD1 as a possible D gene (5 bases). CDR3 length equals 14 residues. The germline gives CDR1 LGHNA, CDR2 YSLEER. V shed 0 bases and J shed 8 bases, with 10 bases lying between them. The CDR3 reads CASSQEQEGGELFF. The CDR3 bases are TGCGCCAGCAGCCAAGAACAGGAAGGGGGGGAGCTGTTTTTT.

This clonotype was observed a few times. This chain connects TRBV28 to TRBJ1-6; weak D call: TRBD1 (6 bases). Trimming stripped 3 bases from V and 7 bases from J, with 10 bases between. The CDR3 runs 14 residues. Germline loops: CDR1 MDHEN, CDR2 SYDVKM. The chain's CDR3 is CASSFGGQNSPLHF. The CDR3, as DNA: TGTGCCAGCAGTTTTGGGGGCCAAAATTCACCCCTCCACTTT.

This chain links TRBV3-1 with TRBJ1-4; D unclear. The CDR3 is made up of 14 amino acids. The germline gives CDR1 LGHDT, CDR2 YNNKEL (reference sequence). Deletions cut 3 bases from V and 5 bases from J, with 10 bases between. The CDR3 loop is CASSHNSVNEKLFF. The DNA for the CDR3 is TGTGCCAGCAGCCATAATTCCGTAAATGAAAAACTGTTTTTT.

There are a few counts of this clonotype. J is TRBJ2-7 and V is TRBV6-6, with D perhaps TRBD2 (6 bases). V was cut by 7 bases and J by 6 bases, with 16 bases left in between. The CDR3 is made up of 13 amino acids. CDR1 and CDR2 from the germline V gene are MNHNY and SVGAGI (reference sequence). CDR3 loop: CASTRDGGLEQYF. Here the CDR3 DNA reads TGTGCCAGCACCCGGGACGGGGGTCTCGAGCAGTACTTC.

This clonotype was picked up a small number of times. The rearrangement links TRBV7-9 to TRBJ2-3; D gene ambiguous. The CDR3 covers 13 residues. V was cut by 7 bases and J by 6 bases, with 14 bases left in between. The germline CDR1 and CDR2 sequences are SEHNR and FQNEAQ (reference sequence). The CDR3 is CASILAERDTQYF. The CDR3 DNA sequence: TGTGCCAGCATCCTCGCGGAACGGGATACGCAGTATTTT.